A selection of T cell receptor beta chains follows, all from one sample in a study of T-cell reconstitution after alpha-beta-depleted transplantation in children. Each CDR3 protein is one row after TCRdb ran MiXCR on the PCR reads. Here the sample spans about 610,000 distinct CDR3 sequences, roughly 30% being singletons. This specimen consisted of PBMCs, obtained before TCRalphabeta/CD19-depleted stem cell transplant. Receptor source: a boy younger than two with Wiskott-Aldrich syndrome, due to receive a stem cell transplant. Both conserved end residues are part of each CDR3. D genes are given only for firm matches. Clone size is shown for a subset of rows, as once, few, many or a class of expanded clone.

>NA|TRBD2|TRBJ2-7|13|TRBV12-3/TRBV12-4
TGTGCCAGCAGGCCAACTAGCGGCTACGAGCAGTACTTC
CASRPTSGYEQYF
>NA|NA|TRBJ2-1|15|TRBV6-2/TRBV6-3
TGTGCCAGCAGTTACTCGACTGCTGATTTGGATGAGCAGTTCTTC
CASSYSTADLDEQFF
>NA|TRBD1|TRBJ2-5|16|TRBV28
TGTGCCAGCACGTTAGCCAGGGGGCGCCGAAAAGAGACCCAGTACTTC
CASTLARGRRKETQYF
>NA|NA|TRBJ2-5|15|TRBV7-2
TGTGCCAGCAGCTTAGTGTCCCGGGGTGGTGAGACCCAGTACTTC
CASSLVSRGGETQYF
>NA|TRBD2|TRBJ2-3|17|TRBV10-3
TGTGCCATCAGGCCCTGGACTAGCGGGAGGGCCCTCGTTACGCAGTATTTT
CAIRPWTSGRALVTQYF
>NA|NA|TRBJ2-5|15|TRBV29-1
TGCAGCGTGTTCGGGACCGTGCAGGGGAGAGAGACCCAGTACTTC
CSVFGTVQGRETQYF
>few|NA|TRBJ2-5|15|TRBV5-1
TGCGCCAGCAGCTTAGGCTGGATGTACCAAGAGACCCAGTACTTC
CASSLGWMYQETQYF
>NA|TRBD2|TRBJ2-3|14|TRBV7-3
TGTGCCAGCAGCACAGCGGGATACACAGATACGCAGTATTTT
CASSTAGYTDTQYF
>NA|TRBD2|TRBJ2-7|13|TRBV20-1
TGCAGTGCTACCCCTAGCGGCCGCTACGAGCAGTACTTC
CSATPSGRYEQYF
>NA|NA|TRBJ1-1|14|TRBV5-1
TGCGCCAGCAGCACAGGAATTCGGAACACTGAAGCTTTCTTT
CASSTGIRNTEAFF
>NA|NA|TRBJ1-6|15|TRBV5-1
TGCGCCAGCAGCTTGGATAGTCCATCCGATTCACCCCTCCACTTT
CASSLDSPSDSPLHF
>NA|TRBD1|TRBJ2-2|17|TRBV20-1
TGCAGCATCTTAGCCTCAATGGACAGGGGATACACCGGGGAGCTGTTTTTT
CSILASMDRGYTGELFF
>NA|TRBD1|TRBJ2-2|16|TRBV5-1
TGCGCCAGCAGCCCGCGGACAGGGGGAGGCACCGGGGAGCTGTTTTTT
CASSPRTGGGTGELFF
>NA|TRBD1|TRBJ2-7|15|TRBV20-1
TGCATTGTACGTAACAGGGGGCTCCGGCCCTACGAGCAGTACTTC
CIVRNRGLRPYEQYF
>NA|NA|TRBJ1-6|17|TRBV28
TGTGCCAGCAGTTTCCCCCGGGGGAGGAACTATAATTCACCCCTCCACTTT
CASSFPRGRNYNSPLHF
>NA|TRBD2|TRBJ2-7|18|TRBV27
TGTGCCAGCAGTTCGATAAAAACTCCGGGACTAGCAACCTACGAGCAGTACTTC
CASSSIKTPGLATYEQYF
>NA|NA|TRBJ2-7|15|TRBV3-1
TGTGCCAGCAGCCTCACACGGACGGGGCTCTACGAGCAGTACTTC
CASSLTRTGLYEQYF
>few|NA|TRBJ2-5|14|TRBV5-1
TGCGCCAGCAGCTTCCGGGGGAGGCTGGAGACCCAGTACTTC
CASSFRGRLETQYF
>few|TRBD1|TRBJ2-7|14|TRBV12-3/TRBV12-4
TGTGCCAGCACCCGGGACAGGGGACTCTACGAGCAGTACTTC
CASTRDRGLYEQYF
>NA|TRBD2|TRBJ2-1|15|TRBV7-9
TGTGCCAGCAGCATAGTGGGGGCGGGAGGTCATGAGCAGTTCTTC
CASSIVGAGGHEQFF
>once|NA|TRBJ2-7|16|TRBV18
TGTGCCAGCTCACGGTTCCCCGCGGTAAGCTCCTACGAGCAGTACTTC
CASSRFPAVSSYEQYF
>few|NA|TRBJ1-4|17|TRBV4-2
TGTGCCAGCAGCCAAGAAGGCAGGGGCGAAACTAATGAAAAACTGTTTTTT
CASSQEGRGETNEKLFF
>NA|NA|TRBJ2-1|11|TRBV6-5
TGTGCCAGCAGAGACACAGGGTATACGTTCTTC
CASRDTGYTFF
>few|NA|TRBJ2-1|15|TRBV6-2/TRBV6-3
TGTGCCAGCAGTTACTCACTAGTTGGGGTGGATGAGCAGTTCTTC
CASSYSLVGVDEQFF
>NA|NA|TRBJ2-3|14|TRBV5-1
TGCGCCAGCAGCCCAATGTCTAGCACAGATACGCAGTATTTT
CASSPMSSTDTQYF
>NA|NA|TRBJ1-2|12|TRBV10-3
TGTGCCATCAGTGAGGTCCGTTATGGCTACACCTTC
CAISEVRYGYTF
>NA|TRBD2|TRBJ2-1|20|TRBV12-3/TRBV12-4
TGTGCCAGCAGTTCCTCCGGCAAGCCCCTAGCGGGAGCCAAATACAATGAGCAGTTCTTC
CASSSSGKPLAGAKYNEQFF
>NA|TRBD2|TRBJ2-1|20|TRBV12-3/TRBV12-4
TGTGCCAGCAGTCCAATATCTTCCTCGGGGACTAGCGGGGCGTACAATGAGCAGTTCTTC
CASSPISSSGTSGAYNEQFF
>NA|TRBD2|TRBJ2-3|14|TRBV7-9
TGTGCCAGCAGCATACTAGCGGGAGCAGATACGCAGTATTTT
CASSILAGADTQYF
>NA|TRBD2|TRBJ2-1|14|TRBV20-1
TGCAGTGCTAGATCGACTAGCGGGAGTTGGGAGCAGTTCTTC
CSARSTSGSWEQFF
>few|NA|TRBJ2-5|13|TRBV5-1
TGCGCCAGCAGCTACGGACAGTTAGAGACCCAGTACTTC
CASSYGQLETQYF
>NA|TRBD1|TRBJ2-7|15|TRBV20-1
TGCAGTGCTAGCCCCCCTGGGACAGGGGGCTACGAGCAGTACTTC
CSASPPGTGGYEQYF
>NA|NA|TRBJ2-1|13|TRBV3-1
TGTGCCAGCAGCCATCCCCTAGGTAATGAGCAGTTCTTC
CASSHPLGNEQFF
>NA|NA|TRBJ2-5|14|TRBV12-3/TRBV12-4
TGTGCCAGCAGTCCGCCGTGGGGTCAAGAGACCCAGTACTTC
CASSPPWGQETQYF
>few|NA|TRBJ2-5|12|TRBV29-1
TGCAGCGTTCGCGCCCGGAGGGAGACCCAGTACTTC
CSVRARRETQYF
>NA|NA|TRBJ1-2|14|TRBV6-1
TGTGCCAGCAGTGAAGCGCGTGTTGTAGGAAGCTACACCTTC
CASSEARVVGSYTF
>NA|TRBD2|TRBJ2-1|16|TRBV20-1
TGCAGTGCTTTACCGGGACTAGCGGGAGATTGGAATGAGCAGTTCTTC
CSALPGLAGDWNEQFF
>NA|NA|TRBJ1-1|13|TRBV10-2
TGCGCCAGCAGTGAGTTGCCGAACACTGAAGCTTTCTTT
CASSELPNTEAFF
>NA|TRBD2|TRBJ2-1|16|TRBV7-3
TGTGCCAGCAGCCCCGGACTAGCGGGGGAATACAATGAGCAGTTCTTC
CASSPGLAGEYNEQFF
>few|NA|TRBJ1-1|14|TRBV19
TGTGCCAGTAGTCGGCGGGGCTCTAACACTGAAGCTTTCTTT
CASSRRGSNTEAFF
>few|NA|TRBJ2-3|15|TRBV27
TGTGCCAGCAGTTTAGCGCCGACTATCACAGATACGCAGTATTTT
CASSLAPTITDTQYF